The source of this TCR beta chain is a study of CD8 T cells in ankylosing spondylitis. The CDR3 consists of 18 residues. V lost 2 bases to trimming and J lost 4 bases; unmatched junction nucleotides: 13. The V gene's germline CDR1 is SGHAT and CDR2 FQDESV (reference sequence). Study observations and caveats: The study identified a TCR beta motif of under ten highly homologous variants that appeared characteristic of ankylosing spondylitis blood.

This clonotype was seen repeatedly, ten times or more. Its antigen is undetermined. One entry per CDR3 protein, called by TCRdb with MiXCR from the 5' RACE reads. Counted here are approximately 520,000 distinct CDR3 sequences, approximately 5% occurring once; the ten biggest clones make up roughly 3.3%. Sequences were obtained from blood, either unsorted or a sorted T cell fraction (not recorded which). The genes are TRBV11-1 and TRBJ2-1; TRBD2 aligns across 8 bases. This TCR was recovered from a male donor with ankylosing spondylitis. The CDR3 spells CASSLSPSGSYRYNEQFF. CDR3 DNA: TGTGCCAGCAGCTTATCCCCTAGCGGGTCTTATAGGTACAATGAGCAGTTCTTC. Full variable domain (remainder filled in from reference TRBV11-1 and TRBJ2-1): EAEVAQSPRYKITEKSQAVAFWCDPISGHATLYWYRQILGQGPELLVQFQDESVVDDSQLPKDRFSAERLKGVDSTLKIQPAELGDSAMYLCASSLSPSGSYRYNEQFFGPGTRLTVL.